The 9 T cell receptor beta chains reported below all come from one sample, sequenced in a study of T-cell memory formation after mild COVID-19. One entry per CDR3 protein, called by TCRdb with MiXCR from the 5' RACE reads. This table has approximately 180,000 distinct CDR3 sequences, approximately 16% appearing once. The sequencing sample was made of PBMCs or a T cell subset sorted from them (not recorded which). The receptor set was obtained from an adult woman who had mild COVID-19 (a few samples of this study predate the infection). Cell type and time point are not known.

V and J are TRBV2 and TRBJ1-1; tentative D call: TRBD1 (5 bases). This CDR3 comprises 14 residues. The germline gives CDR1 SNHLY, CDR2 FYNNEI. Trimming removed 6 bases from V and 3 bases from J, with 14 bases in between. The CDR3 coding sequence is TGTGCCAGCAGCCTCAGGGAGATGGACACTGAAGCTTTCTTT. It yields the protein CASSLREMDTEAFF.

The CDR3 nucleotides read TGCGCCAGCAGCTGGGCCCCAGGGACCACCGGGGAGCTGTTTTTT. Its translation: CASSWAPGTTGELFF. The genes are TRBV5-1 and TRBJ2-2; D may match TRBD1 or TRBD2 (5 bases each). The V end was cut by 3 bases, the J end by 4 bases, with 13 bases between. Germline V CDR1 and CDR2: SGHRS, YFSETQ. There are 15 residues in the CDR3.

In DNA, the CDR3 is TGTGCCACCGAAGATGCGGGCCTTGAGCAGTTCTTC. Encoded protein: CATEDAGLEQFF. The chain recombines TRBV24-1 with TRBJ2-1; D possibly corresponds to TRBD2 (5 bases). The V gene lost 9 bases and the J gene lost 9 bases, with 14 bases spanning the gap. CDR3 size: 12 residues. Germline lookup yields CDR1 KGHDR and CDR2 SFDVKD.

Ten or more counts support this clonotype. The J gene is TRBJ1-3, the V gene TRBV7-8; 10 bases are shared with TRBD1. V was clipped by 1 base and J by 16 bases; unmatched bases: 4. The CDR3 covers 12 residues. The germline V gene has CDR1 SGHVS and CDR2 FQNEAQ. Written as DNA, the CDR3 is TGTGCCAGCAGCTTAGGGGACAGGGGACTGTATTTT. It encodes CASSLGDRGLYF.

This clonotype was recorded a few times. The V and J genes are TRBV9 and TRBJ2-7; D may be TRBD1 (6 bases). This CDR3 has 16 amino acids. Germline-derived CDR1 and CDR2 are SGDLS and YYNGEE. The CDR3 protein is CGVAGPTGKSDCEQYF. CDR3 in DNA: TGTGGCGTGGCCGGTCCTACAGGGAAATCCGACTGCGAGCAGTACTTC.

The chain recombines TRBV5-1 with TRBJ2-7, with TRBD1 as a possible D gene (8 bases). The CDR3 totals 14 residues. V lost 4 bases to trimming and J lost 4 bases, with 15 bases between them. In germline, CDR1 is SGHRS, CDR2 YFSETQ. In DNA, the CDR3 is TGCGCCAGCAGCCAAGGACAGGGACTATACGAGCAGTACTTC. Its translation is CASSQGQGLYEQYF.

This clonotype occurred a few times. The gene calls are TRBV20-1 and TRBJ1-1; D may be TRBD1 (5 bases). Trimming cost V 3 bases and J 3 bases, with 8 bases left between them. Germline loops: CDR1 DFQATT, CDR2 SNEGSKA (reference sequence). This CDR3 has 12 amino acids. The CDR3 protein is CSARQGYTEAFF. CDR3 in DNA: TGCAGTGCTAGGCAGGGATACACTGAAGCTTTCTTT.

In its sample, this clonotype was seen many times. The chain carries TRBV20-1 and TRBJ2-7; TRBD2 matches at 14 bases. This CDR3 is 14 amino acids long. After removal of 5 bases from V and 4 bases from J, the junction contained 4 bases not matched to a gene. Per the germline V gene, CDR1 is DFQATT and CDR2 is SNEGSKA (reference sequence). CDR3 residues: CSARTSGRRYEQYF. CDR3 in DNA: TGCAGTGCTCGGACTAGCGGGAGGAGGTACGAGCAGTACTTC.

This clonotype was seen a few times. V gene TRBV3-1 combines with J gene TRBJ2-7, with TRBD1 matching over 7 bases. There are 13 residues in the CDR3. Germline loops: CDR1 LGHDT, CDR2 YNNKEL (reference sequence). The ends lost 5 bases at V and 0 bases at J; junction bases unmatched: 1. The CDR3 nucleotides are TGTGCCAGCAGCAAGGGGGCCTCCTACGAGCAGTACTTC. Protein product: CASSKGASYEQYF.